The TCR beta chain under discussion was sequenced for a study of blood T cells in healthy people across ages. The V segment lost 6 bases and the J segment 8 bases; nucleotides outside the gene matches: 10. CDR3 length equals 15 residues. Germline V CDR1 and CDR2: MDHEN, SYDVKM. Per-sample yields of isolated PBMCs were at least 6 million. Per sample, extraction of total RNA gave at least 5.5 micrograms in every case. Then a second PCR, running roughly 7 to 11 cycles, was carried out with a sample-barcoded 5' primer and a J-beta primer mix. Carrying 12 random nucleotides, a template-switch adaptor labeled each individual cDNA molecule. CDR3-containing paired-end reads numbered at least 2.5 million in each sample. Each CDR3 protein gets one entry after TCRdb re-called the 5' RACE reads with MiXCR. The repertoire holds over 1,500,000 distinct CDR3 sequences, with roughly 43% as singletons.

V gene TRBV28 combines with J gene TRBJ2-1; 10 positions agree with TRBD2. The sequenced sample consisted of blood. The sequence was collected from a human donor in good health. CDR3 bases: TGTGCCAGCAGAGTTAGCGGGGGGATCCCGGATGAGCAGTTCTTC. This translates into CASRVSGGIPDEQFF.